A single T cell receptor beta chain is shown here with its context. These data are taken from a study of blood T cell repertoires in COVID-19. Study as a whole: The United States, Italy and Spain were the sources of the acute and convalescent COVID-19 samples. PBMCs, B-cell-depleted T cells, or T cells were the source of the cDNA or gDNA that made up the material.

Sequenced by immunoSEQ multiplex PCR; TCRdb stores in-frame clones only, minus some. The data contain roughly 100,000 clones, more than 85% of them singletons. V shed 0 bases, J shed 8 bases, and the junction held 10 bases outside the gene matches. Germline lookup yields CDR1 MNHNS and CDR2 SASEGT. The CDR3 has 16 residues. The TCR sequence derives from a man between 18 and 29 years old with acute or convalescent COVID-19. The V and J genes are TRBV6-1 and TRBJ1-2; 9 nucleotides align to TRBD1. Sequenced: peripheral blood. CDR3 coding DNA: TGTGCCAGCAGTGAAGCCCTGGGACAGGGATCGAAAGGCTACACCTTC. Its translation is CASSEALGQGSKGYTF.